These 31 T cell receptor beta chains originate from one sample sequenced in a study of T cell changes during pregnancy in multiple sclerosis. TCRdb's table, derived via immunoSEQ multiplex PCR, lists solely in-frame clones and lacks some. The table includes about 72,000 clones, about 93% detected once. The sample in question was peripheral blood, obtained in the first trimester of pregnancy. The receptors shown here come from a female donor in good health, enrolled as a control in a pregnancy study.

The chain has TRBV9 and TRBJ2-3, with 10 bases matching TRBD2. The germline CDR1 and CDR2 sequences are SGDLS and YYNGEE. The CDR3 is 16 amino acids. The junction had 3 bases not matched to a gene; V was cut back by 0 bases and J by 2 bases. The chain's CDR3 is CASSVEGLANTDTQYF. The CDR3, as DNA: TGTGCCAGCAGCGTAGAGGGACTAGCGAACACAGATACGCAGTATTTT.

This rearrangement joins TRBV28 to TRBJ2-2, with TRBD2 matching over 7 bases. In germline, CDR1 is MDHEN, CDR2 SYDVKM. This CDR3 region has 14 residues. The V and J ends lost 4 bases and 4 bases, in that order; junction bases with no gene match: 3. The CDR3 sequence is CASSSGGGTGELFF. The CDR3 DNA is TGTGCCAGCAGTTCGGGCGGGGGCACCGGGGAGCTGTTTTTT.

The chain recombines TRBV6-1 with TRBJ2-3; 8 positions agree with TRBD2. CDR3 length: 15 residues. Germline V CDR1 and CDR2: MNHNS, SASEGT. V trimming: 4 bases; J trimming: 4 bases; junction bases outside the gene matches: 7. The DNA of the CDR3 is TGTGCCAGCAGTGTCCAAACGGGAGGGGCAGATACGCAGTATTTT. This translates into CASSVQTGGADTQYF.

The chain combines TRBV6-5 with TRBJ2-2, with 10 bases fitting TRBD2. The CDR3 has 14 residues. Germline V gene sequence: CDR1 MNHEY, CDR2 SVGAGI. J lost 7 bases, V lost 5 bases, and 4 bases had no gene match. This CDR3 reads CASSLRTSGGELFF. As DNA, the CDR3 is TGTGCCAGCAGTCTACGGACTAGCGGCGGGGAGCTGTTTTTT.

In this sample, this clone turned up once. The chain has TRBV19 and TRBJ1-5; weak D call: TRBD1 (5 bases). Germline V CDR1 and CDR2: LNHDA, SQIVND (reference sequence). V lost 4 bases and J lost 4, with 11 bases in between. This CDR3 is 14 amino acids long. In DNA, the CDR3 is TGTGCCAGTAGTAGGGGGGGTCTAAATCAGCCCCAGCATTTT. Translating gives CASSRGGLNQPQHF.

The chain joins TRBV6-1 to TRBJ2-3; 10 bases are shared with TRBD1. Germline assignment: CDR1 MNHNS and CDR2 SASEGT. V lost 1 base to trimming and J lost 3 bases; unmatched junction nucleotides: 1. CDR3 size: 15 residues. The CDR3 bases are TGTGCCAGCAGTGAAGGGACAGGGGGGACAGATACGCAGTATTTT. Translated, it gives CASSEGTGGTDTQYF.

The V gene is TRBV27, the J gene TRBJ2-3, with a tentative D call TRBD2 (7 bases). V lost 5 bases to trimming and J lost 5 bases, with 20 bases between them. Germline values: CDR1 MNHEY, CDR2 SMNVEV (reference sequence). This CDR3 is 16 amino acids long. Here the CDR3 reads CASSVEGRGAIDTQYF. The DNA of the CDR3 is TGTGCCAGCAGTGTAGAGGGTCGGGGGGCCATAGATACGCAGTATTTT.

V gene TRBV6-6 combines with J gene TRBJ2-1; D is unclear. Trimming left V 6 bases short and J 13 bases short, with 16 bases between. Germline V gives CDR1 MNHNY, CDR2 SVGAGI (reference sequence). The CDR3 length is 12 residues. CDR3 nucleotides: TGTGCCAGCAGCCAACCCGCAGGTGATCAGTTCTTC. Translated, it gives CASSQPAGDQFF.

The rearrangement links TRBV5-1 to TRBJ2-2; 10 bases are shared with TRBD1. Trimming removed 4 bases from V and 4 bases from J; junction bases left unmatched: 4. Looked up from germline, CDR1 is SGHRS and CDR2 is YFSETQ. CDR3 length equals 15 residues. The CDR3 loop reads CASSSDRGRTGELFF. The CDR3, as DNA: TGCGCCAGCAGCAGTGACAGGGGGCGCACCGGGGAGCTGTTTTTT.

In its sample, this clone was seen once. V is TRBV4-2 and J is TRBJ2-6; TRBD2 might be the D (6 bases). The CDR3 runs to 20 residues. The V end lost 0 bases, the J end lost 0 bases, and 18 bases lay between the germline ends. From germline, CDR1 is LGHNA and CDR2 YNFKEQ. In DNA, the CDR3 is TGTGCCAGCAGCCAAGATTGGAGAGTAGCGGACGACTCTGGGGCCAACGTCCTGACTTTC. It yields the protein CASSQDWRVADDSGANVLTF.

As to this clone: Sequence at one end of the junction differs from germline and may be a read error. The rearrangement joins TRBV7-7 to TRBJ2-3; TRBD2 might be the D (5 bases). Per the germline V gene, CDR1 is SSHAT and CDR2 is FNYEAQ (reference sequence). The CDR3 sequence is 14 residues long. CDR3 nucleotides: TGTGCTAGCAGCCCCGGGATAGCAGCAGATACGCAGTATTTT. It translates to CASSPGIAADTQYF.

This chain connects TRBV5-4 to TRBJ2-3, with D perhaps TRBD2 (5 bases). V was trimmed by 5 bases and J by 0 bases, leaving 16 bases between them. This CDR3 has 16 residues. Germline V gives CDR1 SGHNT, CDR2 YYREEE (reference sequence). As DNA, the CDR3 is TGTGCCAGCAGTTCCGGCGTGCGGACTAGCACAGATACGCAGTATTTT. Amino acids: CASSSGVRTSTDTQYF.

The rearrangement links TRBV4-1 to TRBJ2-1, with D unclear. Germline CDR1 and CDR2: MGHRA and YSYEKL. Deletions cut 1 base from V and 0 bases from J, with 7 bases between. The CDR3 is 15 residues long. The CDR3 loop is CASSQVLTSYNEQFF. The CDR3 bases are TGCGCCAGCAGCCAAGTACTCACCTCCTACAATGAGCAGTTCTTC.

This clone turned up a few times. V and J are TRBV28 and TRBJ2-4; 7 bases are shared with TRBD2. Per the germline V gene, CDR1 is MDHEN and CDR2 is SYDVKM. With 2 bases clipped from V and 11 bases from J, the junction kept 6 bases outside the gene matches. The CDR3 totals 13 residues. CDR3 sequence reads: CASSLGPTSFQYF. CDR3 in DNA: TGTGCCAGCAGTTTAGGCCCGACTAGCTTTCAGTACTTC.

The chain links TRBV7-9 to TRBJ1-3; TRBD1 is a possible D gene (5 bases). The V and J ends lost 5 bases and 0 bases respectively, with 14 bases between them. From germline, CDR1 is SEHNR and CDR2 FQNEAQ (reference sequence). The length of the CDR3 is 16 residues. This chain's CDR3 is CASSLSDRSSGNTIYF. In DNA, the CDR3 is TGTGCCAGCAGCCTATCCGACAGAAGCTCTGGAAACACCATATATTTT.

V gene TRBV11-2 combines with J gene TRBJ1-1, with D possibly TRBD1 on 6 matching bases. The CDR3 loop spans 13 amino acids. Germline V gene lookup returns CDR1 SGHAT and CDR2 FQNNGV. V was trimmed by 4 bases and J by 6 bases, leaving 12 bases between them. CDR3 nucleotide sequence: TGTGCCAGCAGCTCCAGGGGTGACGCTGAAGCTTTCTTT. It translates to CASSSRGDAEAFF. Based on the CDR3 plus reference TRBV11-2 and TRBJ1-1, the full variable domain is EAGVAQSPRYKIIEKRQSVAFWCNPISGHATLYWYQQILGQGPKLLIQFQNNGVVDDSQLPKDRFSAERLKGVDSTLKIQPAKLEDSAVYLCASSSRGDAEAFFGQGTRLTVV.

The V call is TRBV9, the J call TRBJ2-1, with D possibly matching TRBD1 (5 bases). From germline, CDR1 is SGDLS and CDR2 YYNGEE. This CDR3 comprises 15 residues. Trimming took 0 bases from V and 0 from J, leaving 7 bases between them. CDR3 sequence: CASSVADNSYNEQFF. In DNA form, the CDR3 reads TGTGCCAGCAGCGTAGCGGACAACTCCTACAATGAGCAGTTCTTC.

The rearrangement joins TRBV6-6 to TRBJ2-7; no reliable D call. Germline V CDR1 and CDR2: MNHNY, SVGAGI (reference sequence). CDR3 length: 11 amino acids. The V end was cut by 6 bases, the J end by 4 bases, with 7 bases between. The CDR3 DNA reads TGTGCCAGCAGCTTCGAGTACGAGCAGTACTTC. It specifies CASSFEYEQYF.

V usage is TRBV18 and J usage is TRBJ2-5, with 8 bases fitting TRBD2. Per germline, CDR1 KGHSH and CDR2 LQKENI. The CDR3 length is 15 residues. Unmatched junction bases numbered 7, after V lost 3 bases and J lost 4 bases. For the CDR3, the DNA is TGTGCCAGCTCACCCCGCCGGGGGGGCTCAGAGACCCAGTACTTC. Protein: CASSPRRGGSETQYF.

This clone was counted a single time. The chain joins TRBV2 to TRBJ2-1; 13 bases align to TRBD2. CDR3 length: 19 amino acids. Germline-derived CDR1 and CDR2 are SNHLY and FYNNEI. V shed 6 bases and J 0 bases; nucleotides not matched to a gene: 11. The CDR3 DNA reads as TGTGCCAGCAGCGGGGGACTAGCGGGGTGGGGCATCTCCTACAATGAGCAGTTCTTC. This sequence encodes CASSGGLAGWGISYNEQFF. Full variable domain (outside the CDR3, taken from reference TRBV2 and TRBJ2-1): EPEVTQTPSHQVTQMGQEVILRCVPISNHLYFYWYRQILGQKVEFLVSFYNNEISEKSEIFDDQFSVERPDGSNFTLKIRSTKLEDSAMYFCASSGGLAGWGISYNEQFFGPGTRLTVL.

The rearrangement uses TRBV5-1 and TRBJ2-5; the D gene is possibly TRBD1 (5 bases). Germline V gives CDR1 SGHRS, CDR2 YFSETQ. This CDR3 contains 15 residues. Trimming took 0 bases from V and 3 from J, leaving 12 bases between them. CDR3 DNA sequence: TGCGCCAGCAGCTTGGTGGGGCGAAAGGAAGAGACCCAGTACTTC. Translated: CASSLVGRKEETQYF. The whole variable domain, filled in from reference TRBV5-1 and TRBJ2-5, reads KAGVTQTPRYLIKTRGQQVTLSCSPISGHRSVSWYQQTPGQGLQFLFEYFSETQRNKGNFPGRFSGRQFSNSRSEMNVSTLELGDSALYLCASSLVGRKEETQYFGPGTRLLVL.

The V call is TRBV29-1, the J call TRBJ2-1; 10 nucleotides agree with TRBD2. J lost 7 bases, V lost 7 bases, and 10 bases had no gene match. Germline CDR1 is SQVTM and CDR2 is ANQGSEA. CDR3 size: 14 residues. The CDR3 loop reads CSARGLAVGNEQFF. The CDR3 nucleotides are TGCAGCGCCCGCGGACTAGCGGTTGGGAATGAGCAGTTCTTC.

The chain links TRBV6-5 to TRBJ1-2; D is possibly TRBD1 (6 bases). This CDR3 is built from 14 residues. Germline CDR1 is MNHEY and CDR2 is SVGAGI. Trimming stripped 5 bases from V and 6 bases from J, with 16 bases between. This CDR3 reads CASSREHRVDGYTF. Here the CDR3 DNA reads TGTGCCAGCAGTCGAGAACACAGGGTAGATGGCTACACCTTC.

This chain links TRBV2 with TRBJ2-3, with 9 bases identical to TRBD2. V lost 6 bases and J lost 0; bases outside the gene matches: 4. CDR3 length: 15 residues. CDR1 and CDR2 from the germline V gene are SNHLY and FYNNEI. In nucleotides, the CDR3 is TGTGCCAGCAGGGCTAGCGGGACTAGCACAGATACGCAGTATTTT. Amino acid sequence: CASRASGTSTDTQYF. Supplemented by reference TRBV2 and TRBJ2-3, the full variable domain reads EPEVTQTPSHQVTQMGQEVILRCVPISNHLYFYWYRQILGQKVEFLVSFYNNEISEKSEIFDDQFSVERPDGSNFTLKIRSTKLEDSAMYFCASRASGTSTDTQYFGPGTRLTVL.

The chain is built from TRBV5-1 and TRBJ2-2; TRBD1 matches at 7 bases. V was clipped by 0 bases and J by 6 bases; unmatched bases: 5. Germline loops: CDR1 SGHRS, CDR2 YFSETQ. The CDR3 loop spans 15 amino acids. For the CDR3, the DNA is TGCGCCAGCAGCTTGGGGACAGGTAAAGCCGGGGAGCTGTTTTTT. Translating it yields CASSLGTGKAGELFF.

The rearrangement links TRBV7-9 to TRBJ1-4; TRBD1 matches at 9 bases. This CDR3 region has 16 residues. The germline CDR1 and CDR2 sequences are SEHNR and FQNEAQ (reference sequence). V shed 5 bases, J shed 8 bases, and the junction held 12 bases outside the gene matches. The CDR3 DNA is TGTGCCAGCAGCCCTTCACCGGGACAGGGCTACGAAAAACTGTTTTTT. Translation: CASSPSPGQGYEKLFF.

The CDR3, as DNA: TGCAGCGTTCGATTACAGCGCACAGATACGCAGTATTTT. Its translation is CSVRLQRTDTQYF. V and J are TRBV29-1 and TRBJ2-3; D unresolved. Trimming stripped 5 bases from V and 1 base from J, with 10 bases between. The CDR3 extends over 13 amino acids. The germline CDR1 and CDR2 sequences are SQVTM and ANQGSEA.

The chain employs TRBV29-1 and TRBJ2-7; maybe TRBD1 (6 bases). Trimming removed 6 bases from V and 3 bases from J, with 15 bases in between. CDR1 SQVTM and CDR2 ANQGSEA come from the germline V gene. The length of the CDR3 is 13 residues. CDR3 nucleotides: TGCAGCGTAATACGGACAGTAAACTACGAGCAGTACTTC. Its protein product is CSVIRTVNYEQYF.

The chain recombines TRBV19 with TRBJ1-1; 9 bases map to TRBD1. Unmatched junction bases numbered 7, after V lost 3 bases and J lost 5 bases. CDR3 length equals 15 residues. From germline, CDR1 is LNHDA and CDR2 SQIVND (reference sequence). In DNA, the CDR3 is TGTGCCAGTAGTATCTCCGACAGGGGGGTTACTGAAGCTTTCTTT. It yields the protein CASSISDRGVTEAFF.

The chain uses TRBV10-3 and TRBJ1-5, with TRBD1 identical over 8 bases. The CDR3 spans 15 residues. Germline V gives CDR1 ENHRY, CDR2 SYGVKD. The trim removed 4 bases at V and 8 bases at J, leaving 10 bases unmatched. DNA of the CDR3: TGTGCCATCAGTGGATCCGGGACAGGTAGTGAGCCCCAGCATTTT. This translates into CAISGSGTGSEPQHF.

The V and J genes are TRBV7-2 and TRBJ1-5, with D unresolved. V was pared by 2 bases and J by 5 bases, with 7 bases between. The CDR3 has 13 residues. Germline CDR1 SGHTA, CDR2 FQGNSA. The CDR3 is CASSLTRDQPQHF. Here the CDR3 DNA reads TGTGCCAGCAGCTTAACGCGGGATCAGCCCCAGCATTTT.